Listed below are T cell receptor beta chains from one sample, sequenced in a study of cytomegalovirus exposure and HLA in healthy donors. The protocol was immunoSEQ multiplex PCR, while the TCRdb copy is restricted to in-frame clones and leaves out a portion. The sample carries 150,000 to 200,000 clones, around 77% recorded once. The specimen was PBMCs. The receptors were sampled from a woman in her twenties or thirties in good health and CMV-seropositive. CDR3s include the opening cysteine and the closing phenylalanine or tryptophan. Each record gives: V gene, J gene, CDR3 protein.

TRBV5-5	TRBJ2-4	CASSLAFRDRVTKNIQYF
TRBV7-7	TRBJ2-1	CASSLAGGDEQFF
TRBV9	TRBJ2-2	CASSPYYIASGSTGELFF
TRBV30	TRBJ2-3	CAWSRLAGRDTQYF
TRBV13	TRBJ2-4	CASTDGRAGAKNIQYF
TRBV9	TRBJ2-1	CASSVALVGSSYNEQFF
TRBV25-1	TRBJ2-1	CASSERAPTKRAHNEQFF
TRBV27	TRBJ2-1	CASSFSSTSSQGFWNEQFF
TRBV18	TRBJ1-1	CASSPRNQGPLNGNTEAFF
TRBV9	TRBJ2-1	CASGGTNSYNEQFF
TRBV5-4	TRBJ1-6	CASSLGGGDSPLHF
TRBV11-2	TRBJ2-7	CASSLERGGEYEQYF
TRBV5-6	TRBJ1-1	CASSFLTGNTEAFF
TRBV6-1	TRBJ1-1	CASIPGTLNTEAFF
TRBV7-8	TRBJ2-2	CASSLFFSRTSGTNTGELFF
TRBV2	TRBJ1-6	CASNTGGDYSPLHF
TRBV4-3	TRBJ1-1	CASSPTTTGKNTEAFF
TRBV29-1	TRBJ1-1	CSVRRTEAFF
TRBV5-6	TRBJ1-2	CASSRVLQGDTF
TRBV6-5	TRBJ1-1	CASMTGATEAFF
TRBV7-2	TRBJ2-1	CASSSRGLAGKQFF